These 17 T cell receptor beta chains originate from one sample sequenced in a study of T cell responses to AZD1222 COVID-19 vaccine. Sequencing used immunoSEQ multiplex PCR; TCRdb keeps in-frame clones, though not all of them. In the table there are roughly 150,000 clones, 80% to 90% of which are singletons. The sequenced sample was peripheral blood, obtained on day 0 of AZD1222 vaccination. The receptors were gathered from an adult in good health.

V and J are TRBV7-2 and TRBJ1-2, with a tentative D call TRBD1 (6 bases). This CDR3 has 15 amino acids. From germline, CDR1 is SGHTA and CDR2 FQGNSA. Trimming took 6 bases from V and 4 from J, leaving 18 bases between them. The CDR3 bases are TGTGCCAGCAGGGAGGGGGGTTTAGGATTCTATGGCTACACCTTC. Its protein is CASREGGLGFYGYTF. Using reference TRBV7-2 and TRBJ1-2 for the parts outside the CDR3, the full variable domain is GAGVSQSPSNKVTEKGKDVELRCDPISGHTALYWYRQSLGQGLEFLIYFQGNSAPDKSGLPSDRFSAERTGGSVSTLTIQRTQQEDSAVYLCASREGGLGFYGYTFGSGTRLTVV.

This clone was recorded only once. V usage is TRBV27 and J usage is TRBJ2-3; 9 positions agree with TRBD1. This CDR3 has 16 amino acids. V gave up 2 bases and J gave up 6 bases; unmatched junction bases: 9. Germline CDR1 MNHEY, CDR2 SMNVEV (reference sequence). CDR3: CASSLNRGRPGDTQYF. The CDR3 DNA sequence: TGTGCCAGCAGTTTAAACAGGGGGCGCCCGGGTGATACGCAGTATTTT.

This chain links TRBV6-5 with TRBJ2-7; D is perhaps TRBD1 (6 bases). CDR3 length: 14 residues. Germline V gene data show CDR1 as MNHEY and CDR2 as SVGAGI. Trimming cost V 0 bases and J 4 bases, with 10 bases left between them. The CDR3, as DNA: TGTGCCAGCAGTTACTCCGGGACACTGTACGAGCAGTACTTC. This translates into CASSYSGTLYEQYF.

The rearrangement uses TRBV5-1 and TRBJ2-7, with D unresolved. This CDR3 has 11 amino acids. Per germline, CDR1 SGHRS and CDR2 YFSETQ. V dropped 1 base and J dropped 5 bases, with 4 bases sitting between them. As DNA, the CDR3 is TGCGCCAGCAGCTTGAACCACGAGCAGTACGTC. Its translation is CASSLNHEQYV.

The rearrangement links TRBV4-1 to TRBJ2-1, with D tentatively TRBD2 (5 bases). Germline CDR1 and CDR2: MGHRA and YSYEKL. This CDR3 region has 16 residues. V dropped 6 bases and J dropped 3 bases, with 18 bases sitting between them. This CDR3 reads CASREVALSFYNEQFF. CDR3 bases: TGCGCCAGCAGGGAGGTGGCATTATCCTTCTACAATGAGCAGTTCTTC.

The chain links TRBV5-4 to TRBJ1-2, with 7 bases aligning to TRBD1. V shed 4 bases and J 8 bases; nucleotides not matched to a gene: 8. Germline CDR1 and CDR2: SGHNT and YYREEE (reference sequence). The CDR3 is 13 residues long. The CDR3 spells CASSPTGVEGYTF. The CDR3 nucleotides read TGTGCCAGCAGCCCCACAGGGGTAGAGGGCTACACCTTC.

As DNA, the CDR3 is TGTGCCAGCAGCTTGAACCCCGGGATCGGCAATCAGCCCCAGCATTTT. Amino acids: CASSLNPGIGNQPQHF. J is TRBJ1-5 and V is TRBV5-5; D gene unclear. The CDR3 sequence is 16 residues long. V was clipped by 1 base and J by 2 bases, with 13 bases between them. Germline CDR1 and CDR2: SGHKS and YYEKEE (reference sequence).

This clone was found once. The chain employs TRBV4-1 and TRBJ1-2; tentatively, D is TRBD1 (6 bases). CDR1 and CDR2 from the germline V gene are MGHRA and YSYEKL. This CDR3 has 16 residues. Trimming stripped 4 bases from V and 8 bases from J, with 23 bases between. The CDR3 loop is CASSPDGTGLGGGYTF. As DNA, the CDR3 is TGCGCCAGCAGCCCCGATGGTACAGGGCTCGGAGGGGGCTACACCTTC.

The chain joins TRBV10-1 to TRBJ2-7, with 7 bases lining up with TRBD1. J was trimmed by 4 bases and V by 0 bases; bases with no gene match: 9. CDR3 length equals 16 residues. Per the germline V gene, CDR1 is WNHNN and CDR2 is SYGVQD (reference sequence). For the CDR3, the DNA is TGCGCCAGCAGTGAGTCGGGGCAGGGGGTTTCTTACGAGCAGTACGTC. As protein: CASSESGQGVSYEQYV.

This sequence joins TRBV3-1 (or the pseudogene TRBV3-2) and TRBJ2-1; 11 positions match TRBD2. V was clipped by 4 bases and J by 7 bases; unmatched bases: 6. This CDR3 is 15 amino acids long. CDR1 and CDR2 from the germline V gene are LGHDT and YNNKEL (reference sequence). The CDR3 sequence is CASSRGSGGGNEQFF. As DNA, the CDR3 is TGTGCCAGCAGCCGGGGTAGCGGGGGGGGTAATGAGCAGTTCTTC.

The chain is built from TRBV7-9 and TRBJ1-6; D gene uncertain. This CDR3 region has 16 residues. The germline V gene has CDR1 SEHNR and CDR2 FQNEAQ (reference sequence). Between the trimmed V and J ends, which lost 3 bases and 10 bases, there was a span of 19 bases. The chain's CDR3 is CASSLEGRSSFSPLHF. CDR3 bases: TGTGCCAGCAGCTTGGAGGGTCGATCGTCCTTCTCACCCCTCCACTTT.

This clone has only one observation. This chain connects TRBV29-1 to TRBJ1-6; D is unclear. The V gene lost 2 bases and the J gene lost 3 bases, with 14 bases spanning the gap. CDR1 and CDR2 from the germline V gene are SQVTM and ANQGSEA. The CDR3 has 16 amino acids. The CDR3 DNA is TGCAGCGTTGAACAACTCGATGATAACTATAATTCACCCCTCCACTTT. Its protein product is CSVEQLDDNYNSPLHF.

The chain combines TRBV5-8 with TRBJ2-1; D is unclear. The V gene's germline CDR1 is SGHTS and CDR2 YDEGEE. CDR3 length equals 14 residues. V was shortened by 1 base and J by 6 bases, with 11 bases between the two germline ends. The DNA of the CDR3 is TGTGCCAGCAGCTTGTTCGCGGACCGCAATGAGCAGTTCTTC. Amino acid sequence: CASSLFADRNEQFF.

The chain links TRBV6-5 to TRBJ1-4, with D tentatively TRBD1 (6 bases). Trimming pared 8 bases from V and 6 bases from J, leaving 13 bases between. CDR1 is MNHEY, CDR2 SVGAGI, per germline. The CDR3 length is 13 residues. The CDR3 DNA reads TGTGCCAGCCCCGGACAGCTGGATGAAAAACTGTTTTTT. Amino acid sequence: CASPGQLDEKLFF.

The chain uses TRBV5-6 and TRBJ2-3, with D perhaps assigned TRBD1 or TRBD2 (5 bases each). V dropped 4 bases and J dropped 0 bases, with 9 bases sitting between them. CDR1 is SGHDT, CDR2 YYEEEE, per germline. The CDR3 runs 14 residues. The CDR3 DNA reads TGTGCCAGCAGCAGGGGACCTAGCACAGATACGCAGTATTTT. Its translation: CASSRGPSTDTQYF.

The chain recombines TRBV27 with TRBJ1-4; 10 nucleotides line up with TRBD1. The CDR3 contains 18 residues. The trim removed 2 bases at V and 8 bases at J, leaving 14 bases unmatched. CDR1 is MNHEY, CDR2 SMNVEV, per germline (reference sequence). The CDR3 is CASSLVGQGGRYKEKLFF. The CDR3 nucleotides are TGTGCCAGCAGTTTAGTTGGACAGGGGGGAAGGTATAAGGAAAAACTGTTTTTT.

The sample holds one count of this clone. The chain employs TRBV7-6 and TRBJ1-1; D is perhaps TRBD1 (6 bases). The CDR3 runs 15 residues. V lost 1 base and J lost 1, with 10 bases in between. Germline lookup yields CDR1 SGHVS and CDR2 FNYEAQ. In DNA form, the CDR3 reads TGTGCCAGCAGCTTAGGTATCAGGGGGAACACTGAAGCTTTCTTT. Amino acid sequence: CASSLGIRGNTEAFF.